This TCR beta chain was obtained from a study of T cell repertoires in cytomegalovirus infection. Study details: Public signatures in TCR beta pointed to CMV infection and matching HLA type.

One entry per CDR3 protein, called by TCRdb with MiXCR from the reads. This table has around 450,000 distinct CDR3 sequences, about a third appearing once. This clonotype appeared once. The antigen is undetermined. A much larger clone lies a single base off, so this may be a read error. Findings of the study overall: Identification of carriers of CMV plus the relevant HLA was achieved through cumulative public TCR beta family frequency. Dominating the ex vivo response were TCR beta clonotypes that were CMV-specific and HLA-C-restricted.

V was clipped by 3 bases and J by 9 bases; unmatched bases: 13. Germline loops: CDR1 MDHEN, CDR2 SYDVKM. The CDR3 is made up of 16 amino acids. The source material was PBMCs. This TCR derives from a human donor in good health (CMV status not recorded). Some clones in this sample may be carry-over from other donors' samples. The chain couples TRBV28 to TRBJ2-5; TRBD1 aligns across 10 bases. In DNA form, the CDR3 reads TGTGCCAGCAGTTTCCCTAGGACAGGGGGGTTGGAGCCCCAGTACTTC. Its protein is CASSFPRTGGLEPQYF.